The TCR beta chain under discussion was sequenced for a study of blood T cell repertoires in COVID-19. Looking at the study overall: From T cells, B-cell-depleted T cells, or PBMCs came the material, which was cDNA or gDNA.

Original handling: Nucleated cell number was recorded as an estimate derived from reference gene primer amplification. Here immunoSEQ multiplex PCR was the method, and the copy in TCRdb shows in-frame clones only, minus some. The V and J calls and clone size are taken from that table; D and trimming were inferred from the DNA. The profile covers about 74,000 clones, with almost 85% appearing a single time and approximately 7% taken by the ten largest. CDR1 and CDR2 (germline): SEHNR, FQNEAQ (reference sequence). V trimming: 3 bases; J trimming: 0 bases; junction bases outside the gene matches: 3. The length of the CDR3 is 15 residues.

This chain links TRBV7-9 with TRBJ1-2, with 8 bases matching TRBD1. This clonotype originated in a human donor in a cohort sampled during active COVID-19. The sequenced material came from peripheral blood. The CDR3 nucleotides are TGTGCCAGCAGCTTCATGGACAGGGCTAACTATGGCTACACCTTC. Translation gives CASSFMDRANYGYTF.